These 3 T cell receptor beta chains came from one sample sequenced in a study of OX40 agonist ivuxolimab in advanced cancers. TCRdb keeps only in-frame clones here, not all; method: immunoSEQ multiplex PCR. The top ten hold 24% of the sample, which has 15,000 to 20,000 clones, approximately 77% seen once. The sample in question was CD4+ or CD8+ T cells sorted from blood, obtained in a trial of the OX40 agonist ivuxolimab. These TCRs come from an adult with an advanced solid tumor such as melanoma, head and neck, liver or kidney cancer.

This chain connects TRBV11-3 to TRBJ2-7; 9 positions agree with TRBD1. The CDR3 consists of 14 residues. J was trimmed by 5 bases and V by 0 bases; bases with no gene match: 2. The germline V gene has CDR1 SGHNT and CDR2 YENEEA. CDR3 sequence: CASSLDRTGDEQYF. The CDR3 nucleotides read TGTGCCAGCAGCTTAGATCGGACAGGGGACGAGCAGTACTTC. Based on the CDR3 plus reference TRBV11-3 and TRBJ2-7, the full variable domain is EAGVVQSPRYKIIEKKQPVAFWCNPISGHNTLYWYLQNLGQGPELLIRYENEEAVDDSQLPKDRFSAERLKGVDSTLKIQPAELGDSAVYLCASSLDRTGDEQYFGPGTRLTVT.

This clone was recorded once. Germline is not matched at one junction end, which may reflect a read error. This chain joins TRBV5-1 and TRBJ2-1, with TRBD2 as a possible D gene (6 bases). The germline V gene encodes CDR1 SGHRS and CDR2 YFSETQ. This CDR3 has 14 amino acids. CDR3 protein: CASRLEGTYNEQFF. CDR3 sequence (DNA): TGCGCCAGCAGGTTGGAGGGTACCTACAATGAGCAGTTCTTC. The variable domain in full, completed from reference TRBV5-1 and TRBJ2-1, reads KAGVTQTPRYLIKTRGQQVTLSCSPISGHRSVSWYQQTPGQGLQFLFEYFSETQRNKGNFPGRFSGRQFSNSRSEMNVSTLELGDSALYLCASRLEGTYNEQFFGPGTRLTVL.

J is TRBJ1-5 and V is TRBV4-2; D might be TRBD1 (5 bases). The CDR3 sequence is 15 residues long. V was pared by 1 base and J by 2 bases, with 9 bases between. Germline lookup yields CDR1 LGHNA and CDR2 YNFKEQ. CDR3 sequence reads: CASSQGGAGNQPQHF. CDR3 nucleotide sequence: TGTGCCAGCAGCCAAGGAGGGGCAGGCAATCAGCCCCAGCATTTT.